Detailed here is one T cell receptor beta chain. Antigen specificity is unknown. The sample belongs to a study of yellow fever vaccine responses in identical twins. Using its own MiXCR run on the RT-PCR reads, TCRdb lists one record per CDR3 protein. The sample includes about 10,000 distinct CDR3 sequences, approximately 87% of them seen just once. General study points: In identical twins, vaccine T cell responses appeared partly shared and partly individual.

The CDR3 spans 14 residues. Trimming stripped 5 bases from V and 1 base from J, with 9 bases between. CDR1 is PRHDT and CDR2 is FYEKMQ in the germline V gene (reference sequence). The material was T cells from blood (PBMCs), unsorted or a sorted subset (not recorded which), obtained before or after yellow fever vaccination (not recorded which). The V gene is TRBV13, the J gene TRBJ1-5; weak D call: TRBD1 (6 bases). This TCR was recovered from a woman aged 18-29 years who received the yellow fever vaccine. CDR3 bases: TGTGCCAGCAGCGGGGGGCAAAGCAATCAGCCCCAGCATTTT. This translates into CASSGGQSNQPQHF. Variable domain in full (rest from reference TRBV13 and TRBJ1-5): AAGVIQSPRHLIKEKRETATLKCYPIPRHDTVYWYQQGPGQDPQFLISFYEKMQSDKGSIPDRFSAQQFSDYHSELNMSSLELGDSALYFCASSGGQSNQPQHFGDGTRLSIL.